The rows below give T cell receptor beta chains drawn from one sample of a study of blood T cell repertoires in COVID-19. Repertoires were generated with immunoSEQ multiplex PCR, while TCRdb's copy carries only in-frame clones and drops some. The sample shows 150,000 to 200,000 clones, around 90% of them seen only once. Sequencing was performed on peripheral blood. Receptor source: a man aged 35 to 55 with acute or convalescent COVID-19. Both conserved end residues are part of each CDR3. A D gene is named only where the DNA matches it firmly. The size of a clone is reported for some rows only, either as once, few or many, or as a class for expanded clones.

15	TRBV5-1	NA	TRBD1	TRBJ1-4	CASSLEGQGFEKLFF	TGCGCCAGCAGCTTGGAGGGACAGGGCTTTGAAAAACTGTTTTTT
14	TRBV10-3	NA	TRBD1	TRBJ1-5	CAISATGGNQPQHF	TGTGCCATCAGTGCAACAGGGGGCAATCAGCCCCAGCATTTT
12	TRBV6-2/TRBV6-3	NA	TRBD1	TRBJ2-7	CASSRQGYEQYF	TGTGCCAGCAGTAGACAGGGGTACGAGCAGTACTTC
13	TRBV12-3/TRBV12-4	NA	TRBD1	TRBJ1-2	CASSHGTDYGYTF	TGTGCCAGCAGTCACGGGACAGACTATGGCTACACCTTC
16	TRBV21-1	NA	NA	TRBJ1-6	CASTPSSPAGSSPLHF	TGTGCCAGCACACCCAGCTCACCCGCCGGGAGTTCACCCCTCCACTTT
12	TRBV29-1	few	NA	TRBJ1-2	CSVEGQDPPATF	TGCAGCGTTGAGGGGCAGGACCCTCCCGCAACCTTC
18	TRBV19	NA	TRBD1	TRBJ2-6	CASSYSPGQGAGANVLTF	TGTGCCAGTAGTTACTCGCCGGGACAGGGTGCTGGGGCCAACGTCCTGACTTTC
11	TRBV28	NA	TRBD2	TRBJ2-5	CGASGQETQYF	TGTGGGGCTAGCGGTCAAGAGACCCAGTACTTC
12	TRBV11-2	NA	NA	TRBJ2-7	CASSLSTREQYF	TGTGCCAGCAGCTTATCGACTCGCGAGCAGTACTTC
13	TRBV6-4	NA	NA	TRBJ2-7	CASSDTPGIEQYF	TGTGCCAGCAGCGACACGCCCGGTATCGAGCAGTACTTC
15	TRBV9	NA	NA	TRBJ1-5	CASSVGGGVGQPQHF	TGTGCCAGCAGCGTAGGGGGGGGAGTAGGACAGCCCCAGCATTTT
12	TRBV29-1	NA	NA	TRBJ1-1	CSVETGGTEAFF	TGCAGCGTTGAAACGGGGGGCACTGAAGCTTTCTTT
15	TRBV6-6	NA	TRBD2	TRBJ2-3	CASSYEGGGWDTQYF	TGTGCCAGCAGTTACGAAGGCGGGGGGTGGGATACGCAGTATTTT
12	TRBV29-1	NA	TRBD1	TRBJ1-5	CSVCEGAQPQHF	TGCAGCGTTTGTGAGGGGGCTCAGCCCCAGCATTTT
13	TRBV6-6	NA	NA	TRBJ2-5	CASSSGVWETQYF	TGTGCCAGCAGTTCAGGGGTGTGGGAGACCCAGTACTTC
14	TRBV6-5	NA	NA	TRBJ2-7	CASSSDRNPYEQYF	TGTGCCAGCAGTTCGGACAGAAATCCCTACGAGCAGTACTTC
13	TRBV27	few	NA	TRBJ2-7	CASSLHRVGEQYF	TGTGCCAGCAGTTTACACAGGGTCGGGGAGCAGTACTTC
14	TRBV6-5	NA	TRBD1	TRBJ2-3	CASSRDRGTDTQYF	TGTGCCAGCAGTAGGGACAGGGGAACAGATACGCAGTATTTT
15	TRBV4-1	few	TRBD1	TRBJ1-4	CASSQGTGKREKLFF	TGCGCCAGCAGCCAAGGGACAGGGAAACGAGAAAAACTGTTTTTT
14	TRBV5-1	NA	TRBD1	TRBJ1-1	CASSITTGGKEAFF	TGCGCCAGCAGCATCACGACAGGGGGAAAGGAAGCTTTCTTT
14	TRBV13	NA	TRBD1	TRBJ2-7	CASTWGQGGYEQYF	TGTGCCAGCACCTGGGGACAGGGGGGATACGAGCAGTACTTC
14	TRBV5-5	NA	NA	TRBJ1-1	CASSLEISYTEAFF	TGTGCCAGCAGCTTGGAAATCAGTTACACTGAAGCTTTCTTT
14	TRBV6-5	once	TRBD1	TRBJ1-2	CASKPDRVFYGYTF	TGTGCCAGCAAACCTGACAGGGTCTTCTATGGCTACACCTTC
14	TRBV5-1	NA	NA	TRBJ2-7	CASRPALGASEQYF	TGCGCCAGCAGACCCGCCTTGGGGGCAAGCGAGCAGTACTTC
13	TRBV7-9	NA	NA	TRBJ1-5	CASSRTGKGPQHF	TGTGCCAGCAGCCGGACCGGGAAAGGGCCCCAGCATTTT
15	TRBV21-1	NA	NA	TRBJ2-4	CASSKVRVPKNIQYF	TGTGCCAGCAGCAAAGTTCGGGTCCCCAAAAACATTCAGTACTTC
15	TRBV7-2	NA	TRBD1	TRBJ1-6	CASSSGQGANSPLHF	TGTGCCAGCAGCTCGGGACAGGGGGCTAATTCACCCCTCCACTTT
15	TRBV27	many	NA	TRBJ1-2	CASSFSFGGNYGYTF	TGTGCCAGCAGTTTCTCCTTCGGGGGGAACTATGGCTACACCTTC
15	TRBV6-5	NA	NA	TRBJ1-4	CASSLARTTNEKLFF	TGTGCCAGCAGTCTGGCCAGGACAACTAATGAAAAACTGTTTTTT
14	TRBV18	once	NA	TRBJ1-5	CASSPGEGNQPQHF	TGTGCCAGCTCCCCAGGGGAGGGCAATCAGCCCCAGCATTTT
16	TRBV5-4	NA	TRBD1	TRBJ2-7	CASIPPHRDRAYEQYF	TGTGCCAGCATCCCTCCCCACCGGGACAGGGCCTACGAGCAGTACTTC
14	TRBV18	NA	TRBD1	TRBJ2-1	CASSQRQGGNEQFF	TGTGCCAGCTCACAACGACAGGGCGGCAATGAGCAGTTCTTC
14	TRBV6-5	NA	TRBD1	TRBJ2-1	CASSQLDRYNEQFF	TGTGCCAGCAGTCAATTGGACAGGTACAATGAGCAGTTCTTC
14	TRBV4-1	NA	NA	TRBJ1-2	CASSQGGGFYGYTF	TGCGCCAGCAGCCAAGGAGGAGGGTTCTATGGCTACACCTTC
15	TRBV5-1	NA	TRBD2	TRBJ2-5	CASSTGLAGGETQYF	TGCGCCAGCAGCACCGGACTAGCGGGGGGGGAGACCCAGTACTTC
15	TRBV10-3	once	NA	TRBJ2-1	CAISTGGVFYNEQFF	TGTGCCATCAGTACCGGAGGGGTCTTCTACAATGAGCAGTTCTTC
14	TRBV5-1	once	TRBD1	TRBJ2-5	CASSLAGGEETQYF	TGCGCCAGCAGCTTGGCAGGGGGCGAGGAGACCCAGTACTTC
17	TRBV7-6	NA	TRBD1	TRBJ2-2	CASSLRTGGHNTGELFF	TGTGCCAGCAGCTTAAGAACAGGGGGCCATAACACCGGGGAGCTGTTTTTT
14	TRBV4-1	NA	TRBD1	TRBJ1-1	CASSQTGGRAEAFF	TGCGCCAGCAGCCAGACAGGGGGGAGAGCCGAAGCTTTCTTT
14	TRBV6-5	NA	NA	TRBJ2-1	CASSYTLGDNEQFF	TGTGCCAGCAGTTACACCCTAGGGGACAATGAGCAGTTCTTC
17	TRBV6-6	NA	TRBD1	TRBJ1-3	CASSRSTRGSSGNTIYF	TGTGCCAGCAGTCGAAGTACCAGGGGGAGCTCTGGAAACACCATATATTTT
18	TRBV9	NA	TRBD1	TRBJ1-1	CASSVDLSLDRANTEAFF	TGTGCCAGCAGCGTAGATTTGAGTTTAGACAGGGCTAACACTGAAGCTTTCTTT
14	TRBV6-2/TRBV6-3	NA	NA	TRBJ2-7	CASSSPPQGLGQYF	TGTGCCAGCAGTTCTCCCCCACAGGGCCTCGGGCAGTACTTC
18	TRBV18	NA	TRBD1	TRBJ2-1	CASSLLPGGALTYNEQFF	TGTGCCAGCTCACTTCTCCCAGGGGGCGCTTTGACCTATAATGAGCAGTTCTTC
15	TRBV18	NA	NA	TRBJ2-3	CASSPEQGSTDTQYF	TGTGCCAGCTCACCAGAACAGGGAAGCACAGATACGCAGTATTTT
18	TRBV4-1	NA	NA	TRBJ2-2	CASSQDGGGRVGTGELFF	TGCGCCAGCAGCCAAGATGGGGGGGGCCGGGTTGGCACCGGGGAGCTGTTTTTT
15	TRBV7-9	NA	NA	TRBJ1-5	CASQGPPDRNQPQHF	TGTGCCAGCCAGGGGCCCCCGGATCGCAATCAGCCCCAGCATTTT
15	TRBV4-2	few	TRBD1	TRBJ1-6	CASSREGQGDSPLHF	TGTGCCAGCAGCCGCGAGGGACAGGGCGATTCACCCCTCCACTTT
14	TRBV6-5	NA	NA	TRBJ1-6	CASDTTSPNSPLHF	TGTGCCAGCGATACGACAAGCCCTAATTCACCCCTCCACTTT
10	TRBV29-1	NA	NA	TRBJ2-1	CSVDTAGQFF	TGCAGCGTTGACACCGCCGGGCAGTTCTTC